This T cell receptor beta chain was recorded in a study of cytomegalovirus exposure and HLA in healthy donors. About the study: Genotyping of roughly 400 donors showed that roughly 80% belonged to the Caucasian-associated ancestry cluster.

In regard to this clone: Its antigen is as yet unknown.

Study-level results: From TCR beta sequences, most subjects' HLA-A and HLA-B alleles were reportedly predicted accurately. A later analysis linked more than 15,000 TCR beta sequences to HLA alleles at 0.05 false discovery rate.

13 Jbeta primers and 60 Vbeta primers were used for the PCR. Using immunoSEQ multiplex PCR, the repertoire was profiled, and TCRdb retains in-frame clones only, with some absent. The sample has roughly 100,000 clones; 74% are singletons. Germline V CDR1 and CDR2: LNHDA, SQIVND (reference sequence). Trimming cost V 3 bases and J 7 bases, with 21 bases left between them. The CDR3 is made up of 16 amino acids. This TCR derives from a man aged 45-60 years in good health and CMV-seropositive. Sequenced: PBMCs. The rearrangement uses TRBV19 and TRBJ1-2, with D unresolved. The CDR3 reads CASSMAGGIRFSGYTF. CDR3 nucleotide sequence: TGTGCCAGTAGTATGGCAGGAGGGATCAGATTTTCTGGCTACACCTTC.